This T cell receptor beta chain is drawn from a study of CD8+ T cells in alopecia areata. cDNA reverse transcribed from extracted RNA served as the sequencing template. Repertoires were generated with immunoSEQ multiplex PCR, while TCRdb's copy carries only in-frame clones and drops some. The table records approximately 150,000 clones, roughly nine tenths of them present only once. From germline, CDR1 is SEHNR and CDR2 FQNEAQ (reference sequence). Trimming cost V 5 bases and J 0 bases, with 13 bases left between them. CDR3 size: 15 residues. The treatment: oral pan-JAK inhibitor, 5-10 mg twice daily. The specimen comprised CD8+ T cells sorted from blood, sampled at week 4, from a patient treated with tofacitinib. The rearrangement links TRBV7-9 to TRBJ1-2; D call uncertain. The sequence derives from a human donor with alopecia areata. The CDR3 loop is CASSGAGTSNYGYTF. For the CDR3, the DNA is TGTGCCAGCAGCGGCGCCGGCACCTCTAACTATGGCTACACCTTC.